The 31 T cell receptor beta chains given below trace back to one sample, sequenced in a study of blood T cell repertoires in COVID-19 (dated by TCRdb to the early 2020s). Libraries were prepared through the immunoSEQ multiplex PCR assay. In its TCRdb copy, this immuneACCESS table keeps in-frame sequences only and misses some clones. Where compared with another copy, unresolved V genes explain less than half of these, and the others have no known cause. The sample table holds 200,000 or so clones, of which around four fifths were seen once. The ten largest make up 5% to 6.5% of the sample. Sample: peripheral blood. These receptors were collected from a woman in her sixties or seventies who had recovered from COVID-19.

This sequence joins TRBV9 and TRBJ2-7; TRBD1 matches at 7 bases. J lost 2 bases, V lost 0 bases, and 5 bases had no gene match. Per the germline V gene, CDR1 is SGDLS and CDR2 is YYNGEE. The CDR3 is 15 amino acids. The DNA for the CDR3 is TGTGCCAGCAGCGTAGGGGATCAGGGGGCCTACGAGCAGTACTTC. This encodes CASSVGDQGAYEQYF.

The chain recombines TRBV10-3 with TRBJ2-3; D might be TRBD1 (6 bases). Germline CDR1 is ENHRY and CDR2 is SYGVKD. The CDR3 consists of 14 residues. The V end lost 3 bases, the J end lost 1 base, and 8 bases lay between the germline ends. The CDR3 loop is CAISDRGGTDTQYF. CDR3 sequence (DNA): TGTGCCATCAGTGACAGGGGTGGCACAGATACGCAGTATTTT.

The gene calls are TRBV7-2 and TRBJ1-4; D gene uncertain. V was cut by 2 bases and J by 3 bases, with 7 bases left in between. Germline V gene data show CDR1 as SGHTA and CDR2 as FQGNSA. The CDR3 is 14 residues long. The CDR3 loop reads CASSLRQANEKLFF. CDR3 sequence (DNA): TGTGCCAGCAGCTTAAGGCAGGCTAATGAAAAACTGTTTTTT.

This clone was detected once. This rearrangement joins TRBV11-2 to TRBJ2-5, with 8 nucleotides matching TRBD2. The CDR3 totals 16 residues. V was pared by 2 bases and J by 7 bases, with 12 bases of the junction left unmatched. The germline V gene encodes CDR1 SGHAT and CDR2 FQNNGV. CDR3 sequence reads: CASSLLVGGGPGTQYF. As DNA, the CDR3 is TGTGCCAGCAGCTTACTGGTGGGCGGGGGGCCGGGGACCCAGTACTTC.

This chain connects TRBV19 to TRBJ1-1; D may be TRBD1 (6 bases). The V and J ends lost 6 bases and 0 bases respectively, with 14 bases between them. The CDR3 extends over 15 amino acids. CDR1 LNHDA and CDR2 SQIVND come from the germline V gene (reference sequence). CDR3 DNA: TGTGCCAGTAGCCATACGGACAGACTGAACACTGAAGCTTTCTTT. Protein: CASSHTDRLNTEAFF.

The gene calls are TRBV7-2 and TRBJ2-7, with TRBD2 matching over 13 bases. This CDR3 region has 14 residues. V lost 5 bases and J lost 6; bases outside the gene matches: 4. The V gene's germline CDR1 is SGHTA and CDR2 FQGNSA. The chain's CDR3 is CASSLLAGGPEQYF. CDR3 bases: TGTGCCAGCAGCCTACTAGCGGGGGGGCCCGAGCAGTACTTC.

The V gene is TRBV18, the J gene TRBJ1-1; D is uncertain. Trimming removed 3 bases from V and 5 bases from J, with 16 bases in between. CDR1 and CDR2 from the germline V gene are KGHSH and LQKENI. The CDR3 totals 15 residues. CDR3 in DNA: TGTGCCAGCTCACCGCCCGCACTCCCGGGGACTGAAGCTTTCTTT. This translates into CASSPPALPGTEAFF. Complete variable domain (other parts from reference TRBV18 and TRBJ1-1): NAGVMQNPRHLVRRRGQEARLRCSPMKGHSHVYWYRQLPEEGLKFMVYLQKENIIDESGMPKERFSAEFPKEGPSILRIQQVVRGDSAAYFCASSPPALPGTEAFFGQGTRLTVV.

The V gene is TRBV3-1 (or the pseudogene TRBV3-2), the J gene TRBJ2-1, with 8 bases matching TRBD1. The CDR3 has 17 amino acids. V trimming: 4 bases; J trimming: 7 bases; junction bases outside the gene matches: 15. In germline, CDR1 is LGHDT, CDR2 YNNKEL (reference sequence). CDR3 DNA: TGTGCCAGCAGCCTCCAGGTTAGGGCAGGGGGCGCAAATGAGCAGTTCTTC. Encoded protein: CASSLQVRAGGANEQFF.

This chain links TRBV6-2 or TRBV6-3 with TRBJ1-2, with TRBD1 identical over 8 bases. The CDR3 contains 14 residues. Trimming at V came to 5 bases and at J to 4 bases, leaving 6 bases not matched to a gene. CDR1 MNHEY and CDR2 SVGEGT come from the germline V gene. The CDR3 spells CASSPPQGVYGYTF. CDR3 coding DNA: TGTGCCAGCAGTCCCCCACAGGGGGTCTATGGCTACACCTTC.

The chain has TRBV6-2 or TRBV6-3 and TRBJ1-6; 9 bases fit TRBD1. This CDR3 is 15 amino acids long. Germline-derived CDR1 and CDR2 are MNHEY and SVGEGT. Unmatched junction bases numbered 2, after V lost 4 bases and J lost 4 bases. The DNA of the CDR3 is TGTGCCAGCAGTTCCGGGACAGGGTATAATTCACCCCTCCACTTT. Translating it yields CASSSGTGYNSPLHF.

This clone was picked up a small number of times. CDR3 residues: CASSVERTNTGELFF. CDR3 DNA: TGTGCCAGCAGTGTTGAGCGGACGAACACCGGGGAGCTGTTTTTT. The rearrangement uses TRBV2 and TRBJ2-2; tentatively, D is TRBD2 (5 bases). Trimming cost V 4 bases and J 0 bases, with 9 bases left between them. CDR3 length equals 15 residues. Germline lookup yields CDR1 SNHLY and CDR2 FYNNEI.

The genes are TRBV3-1 (or the pseudogene TRBV3-2) and TRBJ2-5, with D perhaps matching TRBD1 (5 bases). The CDR3 covers 14 residues. The V gene's germline CDR1 is LGHDT and CDR2 YNNKEL (reference sequence). V was clipped by 1 base and J by 5 bases, with 11 bases between them. The CDR3 nucleotides read TGTGCCAGCAGCCAAGGGCCCCAGGGCGAGACCCAGTACTTC. Amino acids: CASSQGPQGETQYF.

This clone was observed once. The rearrangement uses TRBV7-9 and TRBJ1-3; TRBD1 agrees at 7 bases. This CDR3 has 16 residues. J was trimmed by 0 bases and V by 4 bases; bases with no gene match: 6. CDR1 SEHNR and CDR2 FQNEAQ come from the germline V gene (reference sequence). The CDR3, as DNA: TGTGCCAGCAGCTCCCATCAGGGGGTCTCTGGAAACACCATATATTTT. Amino acid sequence: CASSSHQGVSGNTIYF.

Many counts were recorded for this clone. The CDR3 DNA is TGTGCCAGCAGTGACGGCGGGGGGGCCGCAGATACGCAGTATTTT. As protein: CASSDGGGAADTQYF. This rearrangement joins TRBV6-4 to TRBJ2-3; 9 bases are shared with TRBD2. Germline-derived CDR1 and CDR2 are MRHNA and SNTAGT. Trimming cost V 2 bases and J 4 bases; bases outside gene matches: 4. The CDR3 sequence is 15 residues long.

The chain recombines TRBV5-4 with TRBJ1-6; 8 bases are a match to TRBD1. CDR3 size: 14 residues. Germline lookup yields CDR1 SGHNT and CDR2 YYREEE (reference sequence). V lost 3 bases to trimming and J lost 6 bases; unmatched junction nucleotides: 2. CDR3 sequence reads: CASSYRGFNSPLHF. For the CDR3, the DNA is TGTGCCAGCAGCTACAGGGGGTTTAATTCACCCCTCCACTTT.

The genes are TRBV18 and TRBJ1-6; the D is unclear. The CDR3 is 16 amino acids. Germline CDR1 is KGHSH and CDR2 is LQKENI. Trimming cost V 1 base and J 0 bases, with 7 bases left between them. The CDR3, as DNA: TGTGCCAGCTCACCACTGCCGAGCTCCTATAATTCACCCCTCCACTTT. Its protein product is CASSPLPSSYNSPLHF.

The V gene is TRBV5-4, the J gene TRBJ2-5, with unresolved D. The CDR3 is 15 amino acids. V shed 1 base and J shed 4 bases, with 14 bases lying between them. Germline-derived CDR1 and CDR2 are SGHNT and YYREEE (reference sequence). CDR3 amino acids: CASSLRSLEPETQYF. The CDR3 bases are TGTGCCAGCAGCTTGAGAAGTTTGGAGCCAGAGACCCAGTACTTC. Based on the CDR3 plus reference TRBV5-4 and TRBJ2-5, the full variable domain is ETGVTQSPTHLIKTRGQQVTLRCSSQSGHNTVSWYQQALGQGPQFIFQYYREEENGRGNFPPRFSGLQFPNYSSELNVNALELDDSALYLCASSLRSLEPETQYFGPGTRLLVL.

The rearrangement joins TRBV30 to TRBJ1-2; TRBD1 aligns across 10 bases. The CDR3 is made up of 13 amino acids. The junction had 6 bases not matched to a gene; V was cut back by 3 bases and J by 8 bases. Germline V lookup: CDR1 GTSNPN, CDR2 SVGIG (reference sequence). CDR3 sequence reads: CAWSKRQGAGYTF. The CDR3 DNA is TGTGCCTGGAGCAAAAGACAGGGGGCGGGCTACACCTTC. Filled out from reference TRBV30 and TRBJ1-2, the complete variable domain reads SQTIHQWPATLVQPVGSPLSLECTVEGTSNPNLYWYRQAAGRGLQLLFYSVGIGQISSEVPQNLSASRPQDRQFILSSKKLLLSDSGFYLCAWSKRQGAGYTFGSGTRLTVV.

The chain carries TRBV5-1 and TRBJ1-1; the D gene is possibly TRBD1 (5 bases). Per the germline V gene, CDR1 is SGHRS and CDR2 is YFSETQ. Trimming took off 5 bases at V and 6 bases at J, with 14 bases between the two ends. This CDR3 contains 13 residues. Here the CDR3 reads CASSYFGGAEAFF. Here the CDR3 DNA reads TGCGCCAGCAGTTACTTCGGGGGGGCTGAAGCTTTCTTT.

V usage is TRBV5-1 and J usage is TRBJ1-2; 10 bases line up with TRBD1. CDR1 and CDR2 (germline): SGHRS, YFSETQ. The CDR3 is 14 amino acids. V lost 3 bases and J lost 6; bases outside the gene matches: 5. As DNA, the CDR3 is TGCGCCAGCAGCTCCGACAGGGGGCTACATGGCTACACCTTC. Translation: CASSSDRGLHGYTF. Combining the CDR3 with reference TRBV5-1 and TRBJ1-2 gives the whole variable domain KAGVTQTPRYLIKTRGQQVTLSCSPISGHRSVSWYQQTPGQGLQFLFEYFSETQRNKGNFPGRFSGRQFSNSRSEMNVSTLELGDSALYLCASSSDRGLHGYTFGSGTRLTVV.

The chain links TRBV4-2 to TRBJ1-2, with 8 bases fitting TRBD1. Germline V gives CDR1 LGHNA, CDR2 YNFKEQ. The CDR3 spans 16 residues. V lost 1 base, J lost 4 bases, and 8 bases stayed unmatched. The CDR3: CASSQVRTGYLYGYTF. The CDR3 DNA reads as TGTGCCAGCAGCCAAGTTAGGACAGGGTACCTCTATGGCTACACCTTC.

CDR3 protein: CASSPGQGSIVTF. The CDR3 DNA sequence: TGTGCCAGCAGCCCGGGACAGGGCTCTATTGTCACCTTC. The chain joins TRBV5-6 to TRBJ1-2; 9 bases fit TRBD1. Trimming took 4 bases from V and 13 from J; bases not matched to a gene: 11. This CDR3 region has 13 residues. Per the germline V gene, CDR1 is SGHDT and CDR2 is YYEEEE.

The chain joins TRBV19 to TRBJ1-4; 7 nucleotides align to TRBD1. The CDR3 contains 17 residues. V gave up 8 bases and J gave up 8 bases; unmatched junction bases: 20. Germline CDR1 is LNHDA and CDR2 is SQIVND (reference sequence). The CDR3 protein is CASQNRDRLGWGEKLFF. The CDR3 bases are TGTGCCAGTCAAAACCGGGACAGACTCGGTTGGGGGGAAAAACTGTTTTTT. Complete variable domain (other parts from reference TRBV19 and TRBJ1-4): DGGITQSPKYLFRKEGQNVTLSCEQNLNHDAMYWYRQDPGQGLRLIYYSQIVNDFQKGDIAEGYSVSREKKESFPLTVTSAQKNPTAFYLCASQNRDRLGWGEKLFFGSGTQLSVL.

The DNA of the CDR3 is TGTGCCAGCAGCTCTACCGGGACAGGGGGCTCATATTACACCGGGGAGCTGTTTTTT. It codes for CASSSTGTGGSYYTGELFF. The chain couples TRBV7-9 to TRBJ2-2; 12 positions match TRBD1. The V segment lost 4 bases and the J segment 3 bases; nucleotides outside the gene matches: 12. The germline V gene encodes CDR1 SEHNR and CDR2 FQNEAQ (reference sequence). The CDR3 is made up of 19 amino acids.

The V and J genes are TRBV25-1 and TRBJ1-4; D is undetermined. The V end was cut by 7 bases, the J end by 5 bases, with 17 bases between. Germline CDR1 reads MGHDK; CDR2 reads SYGVNS. The CDR3 runs to 15 residues. The CDR3 nucleotides are TGTGCCAGCAAAAAGATCGGGGAAGCAAATGAAAAACTGTTTTTT. It specifies CASKKIGEANEKLFF.

The chain links TRBV10-2 to TRBJ2-3; 15 bases are shared with TRBD2. The germline gives CDR1 WSHSY, CDR2 SAAADI. V lost 6 bases to trimming and J lost 0 bases; unmatched junction nucleotides: 4. The CDR3 is 17 amino acids. This chain's CDR3 is CASRGTSGGPSTDTQYF. The CDR3 DNA is TGCGCCAGCAGGGGGACTAGCGGGGGGCCTAGCACAGATACGCAGTATTTT.

The chain is built from TRBV2 and TRBJ2-5; a possible D gene is TRBD2 (5 bases). The CDR3 has 14 residues. The V gene's germline CDR1 is SNHLY and CDR2 FYNNEI. With 2 bases removed from V and 10 bases from J, the gap between germline ends came to 17 bases. The DNA for the CDR3 is TGTGCCAGCAGTGAAAGTTTTGAGGGAGATGGCCAGTACTTC. As protein: CASSESFEGDGQYF.

The genes are TRBV14 and TRBJ1-4; 9 bases agree with TRBD1. Germline CDR1 reads SGHDN; CDR2 reads FVKESK. The V segment lost 4 bases and the J segment 10 bases; nucleotides outside the gene matches: 4. This CDR3 has 13 amino acids. CDR3 DNA: TGTGCCAGCAGCCGGGACAGGGTGGCAAAACTGTTTTTT. As protein: CASSRDRVAKLFF.

This chain's CDR3 is CASSLGVRQSYEQYF. The CDR3 coding sequence is TGTGCCAGCAGCTTAGGGGTCCGACAGTCCTACGAGCAGTACTTC. This rearrangement joins TRBV7-6 to TRBJ2-7; tentative D call: TRBD1 (5 bases). This CDR3 is built from 15 residues. V lost 1 base to trimming and J lost 1 base, with 11 bases between them. Germline values: CDR1 SGHVS, CDR2 FNYEAQ.

The V call is TRBV6-1, the J call TRBJ1-5, with D perhaps matching TRBD1 (5 bases). Germline V gene data show CDR1 as MNHNS and CDR2 as SASEGT. The CDR3 extends over 16 amino acids. Trimming removed 1 base at V and 3 bases at J, with 13 bases between. CDR3: CASSEEGRGYNQPQHF. CDR3 in DNA: TGTGCCAGCAGTGAAGAGGGCCGGGGGTACAATCAGCCCCAGCATTTT.

The chain has TRBV10-3 and TRBJ2-1; the match to TRBD2 covers 10 bases. The CDR3 runs to 16 residues. CDR1 is ENHRY, CDR2 SYGVKD, per germline. The V gene end was trimmed by 2 bases and the J gene end by 6 bases; junction bases not matched to a gene: 7. CDR3 DNA: TGTGCCATCAGTGAGCTGCTAGCGGGGGTCCCCAATGAGCAGTTCTTC. Its protein product is CAISELLAGVPNEQFF.